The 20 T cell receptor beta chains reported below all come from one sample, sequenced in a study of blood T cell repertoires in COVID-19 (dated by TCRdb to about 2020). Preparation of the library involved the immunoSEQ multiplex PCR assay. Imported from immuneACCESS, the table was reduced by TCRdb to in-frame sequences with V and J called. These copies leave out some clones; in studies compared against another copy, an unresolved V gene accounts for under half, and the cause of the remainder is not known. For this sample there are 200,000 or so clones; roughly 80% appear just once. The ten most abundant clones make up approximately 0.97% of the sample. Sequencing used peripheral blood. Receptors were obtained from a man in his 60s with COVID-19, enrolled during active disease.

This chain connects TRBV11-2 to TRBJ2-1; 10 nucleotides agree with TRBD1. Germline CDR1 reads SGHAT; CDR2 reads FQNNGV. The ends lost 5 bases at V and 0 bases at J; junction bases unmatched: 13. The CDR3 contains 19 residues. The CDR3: CASSQGRGQGSSSYNEQFF. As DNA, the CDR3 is TGTGCCAGCAGCCAGGGGAGGGGACAGGGGTCAAGCTCCTACAATGAGCAGTTCTTC.

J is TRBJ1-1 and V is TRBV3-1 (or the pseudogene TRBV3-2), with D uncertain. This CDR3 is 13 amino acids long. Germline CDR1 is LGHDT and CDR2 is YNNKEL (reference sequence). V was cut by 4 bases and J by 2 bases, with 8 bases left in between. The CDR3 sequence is CASSLGENTEAFF. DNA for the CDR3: TGTGCCAGCAGCCTCGGGGAAAACACTGAAGCTTTCTTT.

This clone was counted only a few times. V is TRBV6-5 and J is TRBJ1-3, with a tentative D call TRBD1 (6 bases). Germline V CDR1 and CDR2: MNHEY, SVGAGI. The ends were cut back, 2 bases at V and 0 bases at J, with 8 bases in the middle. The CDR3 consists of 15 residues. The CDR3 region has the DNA TGTGCCAGCAGTTACCAAGGGGGCTCTGGAAACACCATATATTTT. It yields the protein CASSYQGGSGNTIYF.

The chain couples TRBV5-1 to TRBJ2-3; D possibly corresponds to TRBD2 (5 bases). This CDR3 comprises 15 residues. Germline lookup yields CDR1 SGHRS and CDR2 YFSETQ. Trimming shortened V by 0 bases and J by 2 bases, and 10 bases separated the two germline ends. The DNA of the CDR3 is TGCGCCAGCAGCTTGGGACTATACTCCACAGATACGCAGTATTTT. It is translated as CASSLGLYSTDTQYF.

DNA for the CDR3: TGTGCCAGCTCACCAGGTGGGGGACTGAACTACGAGCAGTACTTC. Translating it yields CASSPGGGLNYEQYF. This chain connects TRBV18 to TRBJ2-7, with a tentative D call TRBD2 (6 bases). Germline lookup yields CDR1 KGHSH and CDR2 LQKENI. The CDR3 covers 15 residues. V was trimmed by 2 bases and J by 3 bases, leaving 14 bases between them. Supplemented by reference TRBV18 and TRBJ2-7, the full variable domain reads NAGVMQNPRHLVRRRGQEARLRCSPMKGHSHVYWYRQLPEEGLKFMVYLQKENIIDESGMPKERFSAEFPKEGPSILRIQQVVRGDSAAYFCASSPGGGLNYEQYFGPGTRLTVT.

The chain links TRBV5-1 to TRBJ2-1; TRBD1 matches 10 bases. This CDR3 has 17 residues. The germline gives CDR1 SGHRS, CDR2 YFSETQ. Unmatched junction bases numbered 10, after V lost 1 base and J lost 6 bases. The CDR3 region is CASSLNRGGTGVNEQFF. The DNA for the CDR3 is TGCGCCAGCAGCTTGAATCGTGGCGGGACAGGGGTCAATGAGCAGTTCTTC.

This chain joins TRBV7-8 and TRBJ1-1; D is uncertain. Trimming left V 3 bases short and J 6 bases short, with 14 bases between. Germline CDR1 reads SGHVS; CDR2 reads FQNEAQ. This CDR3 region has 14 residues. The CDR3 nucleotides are TGTGCCAGCAGCTTGGTGATACCTAGGTCTGAAGCTTTCTTT. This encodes CASSLVIPRSEAFF.

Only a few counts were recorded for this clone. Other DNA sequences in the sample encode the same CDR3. CDR3 sequence reads: CSARTGGYTEAFF. CDR3 DNA sequence: TGCAGCGCCCGGACAGGGGGCTACACTGAAGCTTTCTTT. V and J are TRBV29-1 and TRBJ1-1, with 11 bases fitting TRBD1. The V and J ends lost 7 bases and 3 bases, in that order; junction bases with no gene match: 4. Germline V gene sequence: CDR1 SQVTM, CDR2 ANQGSEA. There are 13 residues in the CDR3.

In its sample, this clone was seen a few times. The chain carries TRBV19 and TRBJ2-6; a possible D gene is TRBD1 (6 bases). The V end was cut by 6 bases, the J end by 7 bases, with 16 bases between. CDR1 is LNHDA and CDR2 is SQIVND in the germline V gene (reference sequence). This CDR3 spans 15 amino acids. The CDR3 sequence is CASRETGRGANVLTF. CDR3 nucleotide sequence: TGTGCCAGTAGAGAGACAGGCCGGGGCGCCAACGTCCTGACTTTC.

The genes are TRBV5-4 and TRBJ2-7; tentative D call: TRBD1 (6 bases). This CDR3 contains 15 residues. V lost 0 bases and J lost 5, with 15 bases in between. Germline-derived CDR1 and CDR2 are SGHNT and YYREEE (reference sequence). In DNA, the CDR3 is TGTGCCAGCAGCTTGGAAGCAGGGGCTTTTGACGAGCAGTACTTC. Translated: CASSLEAGAFDEQYF. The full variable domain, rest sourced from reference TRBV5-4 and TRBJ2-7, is ETGVTQSPTHLIKTRGQQVTLRCSSQSGHNTVSWYQQALGQGPQFIFQYYREEENGRGNFPPRFSGLQFPNYSSELNVNALELDDSALYLCASSLEAGAFDEQYFGPGTRLTVT.

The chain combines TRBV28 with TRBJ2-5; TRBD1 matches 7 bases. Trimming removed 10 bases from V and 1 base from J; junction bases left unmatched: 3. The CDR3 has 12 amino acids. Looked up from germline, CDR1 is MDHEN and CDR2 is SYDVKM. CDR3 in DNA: TGTGCCATAAGACAGGGCCAAGAGACCCAGTACTTC. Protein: CAIRQGQETQYF.

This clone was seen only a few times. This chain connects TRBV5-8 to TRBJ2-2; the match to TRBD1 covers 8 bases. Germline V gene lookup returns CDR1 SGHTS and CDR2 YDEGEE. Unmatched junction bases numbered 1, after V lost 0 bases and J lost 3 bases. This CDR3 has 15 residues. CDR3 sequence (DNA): TGTGCCAGCAGCTTGGGACAGGGGTACACCGGGGAGCTGTTTTTT. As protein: CASSLGQGYTGELFF. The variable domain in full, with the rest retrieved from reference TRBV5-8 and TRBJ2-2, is EAGVTQSPTHLIKTRGQQATLRCSPISGHTSVYWYQQALGLGLQFLLWYDEGEERNRGNFPPRFSGRQFPNYSSELNVNALELEDSALYLCASSLGQGYTGELFFGEGSRLTVL.

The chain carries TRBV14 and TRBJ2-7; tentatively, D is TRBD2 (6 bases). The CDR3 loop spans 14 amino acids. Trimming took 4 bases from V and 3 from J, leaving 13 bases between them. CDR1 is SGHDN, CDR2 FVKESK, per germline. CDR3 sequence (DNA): TGTGCCAGCAGCCTGGGGACTCCGCGCTACGAGCAGTACTTC. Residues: CASSLGTPRYEQYF.

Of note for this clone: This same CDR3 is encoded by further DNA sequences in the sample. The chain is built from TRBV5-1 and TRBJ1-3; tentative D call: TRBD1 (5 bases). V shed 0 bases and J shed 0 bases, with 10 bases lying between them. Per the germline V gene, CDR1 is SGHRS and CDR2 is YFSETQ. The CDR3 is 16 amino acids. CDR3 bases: TGCGCCAGCAGCTTGGGACAGTTCTCCTCTGGAAACACCATATATTTT. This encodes CASSLGQFSSGNTIYF.

The CDR3: CAWSVTPGGANVLTF. CDR3 coding DNA: TGTGCCTGGAGTGTAACACCGGGTGGGGCCAACGTCCTGACTTTC. The rearrangement joins TRBV30 to TRBJ2-6; D is uncertain. Trimming took off 0 bases at V and 3 bases at J, with 9 bases between the two ends. The V gene's germline CDR1 is GTSNPN and CDR2 SVGIG (reference sequence). The CDR3 loop spans 15 amino acids.

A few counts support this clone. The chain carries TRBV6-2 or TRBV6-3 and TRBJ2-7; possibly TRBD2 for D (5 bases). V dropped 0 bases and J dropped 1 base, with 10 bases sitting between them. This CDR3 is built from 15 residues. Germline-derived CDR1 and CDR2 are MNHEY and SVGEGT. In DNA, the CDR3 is TGTGCCAGCAGTTACTCGTACGGGGTTTCCTACGAGCAGTACTTC. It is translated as CASSYSYGVSYEQYF.

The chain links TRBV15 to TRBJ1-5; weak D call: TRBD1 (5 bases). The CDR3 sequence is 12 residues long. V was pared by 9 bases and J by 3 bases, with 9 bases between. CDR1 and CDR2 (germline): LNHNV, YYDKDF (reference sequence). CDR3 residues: CATSGHNQPQHF. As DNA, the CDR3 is TGTGCCACGTCTGGACACAATCAGCCCCAGCATTTT.

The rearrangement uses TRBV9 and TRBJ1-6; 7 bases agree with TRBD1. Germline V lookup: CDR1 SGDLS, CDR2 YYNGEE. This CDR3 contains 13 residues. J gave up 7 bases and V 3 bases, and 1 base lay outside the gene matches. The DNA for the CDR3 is TGTGCCAGCAGCGAGACAGGGAATTCACCCCTCCACTTT. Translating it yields CASSETGNSPLHF.

This CDR3 reads CASSTGTSGRLGTDTQYF. The CDR3 nucleotides read TGCGCCAGCAGCACTGGGACTAGCGGGAGGTTAGGCACAGATACGCAGTATTTT. The genes are TRBV5-1 and TRBJ2-3, with 15 nucleotides matching TRBD2. V was pared by 4 bases and J by 1 base, with 7 bases of the junction left unmatched. Germline V lookup: CDR1 SGHRS, CDR2 YFSETQ. This CDR3 comprises 18 residues.

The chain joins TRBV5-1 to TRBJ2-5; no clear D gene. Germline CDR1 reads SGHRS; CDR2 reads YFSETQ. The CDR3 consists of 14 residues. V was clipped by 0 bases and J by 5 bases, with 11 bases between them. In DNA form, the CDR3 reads TGCGCCAGCAGCTTGGATAGGAGTGGCGAGACCCAGTACTTC. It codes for CASSLDRSGETQYF.